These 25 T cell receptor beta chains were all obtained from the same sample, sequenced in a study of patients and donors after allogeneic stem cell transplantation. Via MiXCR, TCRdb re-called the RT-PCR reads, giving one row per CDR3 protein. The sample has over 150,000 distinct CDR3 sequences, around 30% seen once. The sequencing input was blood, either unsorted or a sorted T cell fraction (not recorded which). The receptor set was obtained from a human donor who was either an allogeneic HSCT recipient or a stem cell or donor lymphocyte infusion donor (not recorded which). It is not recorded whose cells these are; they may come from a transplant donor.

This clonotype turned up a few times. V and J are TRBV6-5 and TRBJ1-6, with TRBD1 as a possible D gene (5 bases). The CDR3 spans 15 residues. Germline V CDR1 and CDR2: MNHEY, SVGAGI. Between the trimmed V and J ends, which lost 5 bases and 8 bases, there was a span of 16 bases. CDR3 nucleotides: TGTGCCAGCAGTGGACTCAGGGTACCCTATTCACCCCTCCACTTT. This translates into CASSGLRVPYSPLHF.

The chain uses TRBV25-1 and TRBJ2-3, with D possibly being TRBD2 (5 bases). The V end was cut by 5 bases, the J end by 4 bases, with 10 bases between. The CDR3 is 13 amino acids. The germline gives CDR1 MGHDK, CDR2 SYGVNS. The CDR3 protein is CASSTSGADTQYF. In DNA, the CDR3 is TGTGCCAGCAGTACAAGCGGAGCAGATACGCAGTATTTT.

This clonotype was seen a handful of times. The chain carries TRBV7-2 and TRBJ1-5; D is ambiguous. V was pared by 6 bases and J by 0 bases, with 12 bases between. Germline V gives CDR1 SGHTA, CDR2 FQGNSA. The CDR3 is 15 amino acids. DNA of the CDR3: TGTGCCAGCAGTATTATTGGGGATAGCAATCAGCCCCAGCATTTT. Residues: CASSIIGDSNQPQHF.

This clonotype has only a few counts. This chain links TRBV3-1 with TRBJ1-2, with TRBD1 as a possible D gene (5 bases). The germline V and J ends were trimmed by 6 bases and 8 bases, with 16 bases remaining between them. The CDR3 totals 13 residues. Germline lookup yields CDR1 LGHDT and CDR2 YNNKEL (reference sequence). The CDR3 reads CASSLQGSSGYTF. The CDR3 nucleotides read TGTGCCAGCAGTCTGCAGGGTTCAAGCGGCTACACCTTC.

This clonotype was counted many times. The DNA for the CDR3 is TGTGCCAGCAGACCCGGGACAGGGTACAATCAGCCCCAGCATTTT. Protein product: CASRPGTGYNQPQHF. This rearrangement joins TRBV12-3 or TRBV12-4 to TRBJ1-5, with 9 positions matching TRBD1. V gave up 6 bases and J gave up 3 bases; unmatched junction bases: 6. CDR3 size: 15 residues.

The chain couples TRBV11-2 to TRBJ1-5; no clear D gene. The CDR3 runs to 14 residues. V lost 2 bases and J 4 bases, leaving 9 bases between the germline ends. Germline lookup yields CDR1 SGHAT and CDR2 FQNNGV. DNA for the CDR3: TGTGCCAGCAGCTTAAGGCCAGGAAATCAGCCCCAGCATTTT. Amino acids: CASSLRPGNQPQHF.

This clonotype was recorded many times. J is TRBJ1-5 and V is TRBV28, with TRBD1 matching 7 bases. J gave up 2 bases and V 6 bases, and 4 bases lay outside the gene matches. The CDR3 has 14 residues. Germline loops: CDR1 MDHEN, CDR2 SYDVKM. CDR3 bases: TGTGCCAGCAGCCTCACAGGGGGCAATCAGCCCCAGCATTTT. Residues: CASSLTGGNQPQHF.

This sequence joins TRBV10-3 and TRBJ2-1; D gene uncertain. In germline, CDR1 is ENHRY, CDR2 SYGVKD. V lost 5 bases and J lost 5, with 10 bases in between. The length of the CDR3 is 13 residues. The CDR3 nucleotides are TGTGCCATCAGTACCCCTGGAGACAATGAGCAGTTCTTC. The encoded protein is CAISTPGDNEQFF.

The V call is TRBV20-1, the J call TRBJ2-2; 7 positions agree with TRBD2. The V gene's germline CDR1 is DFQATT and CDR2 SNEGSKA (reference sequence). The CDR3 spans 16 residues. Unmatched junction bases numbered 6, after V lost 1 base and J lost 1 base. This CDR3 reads CSARVVGTKNTGELFF. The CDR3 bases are TGCAGTGCTAGAGTAGTTGGGACTAAGAACACCGGGGAGCTGTTTTTT.

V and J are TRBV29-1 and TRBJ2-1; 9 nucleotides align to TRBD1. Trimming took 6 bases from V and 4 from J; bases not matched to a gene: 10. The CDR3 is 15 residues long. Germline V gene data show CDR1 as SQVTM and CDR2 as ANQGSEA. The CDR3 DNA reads TGCAGCGTCGCGCATCCGGGACAGGGTTACAATGAGCAGTTCTTC. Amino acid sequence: CSVAHPGQGYNEQFF.

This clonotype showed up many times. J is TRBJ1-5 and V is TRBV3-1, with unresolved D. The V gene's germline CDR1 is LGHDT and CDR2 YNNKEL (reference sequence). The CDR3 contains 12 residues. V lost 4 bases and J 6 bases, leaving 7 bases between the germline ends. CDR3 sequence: CASSRGSQPQHF. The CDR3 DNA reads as TGTGCCAGCAGCCGAGGGTCTCAGCCCCAGCATTTT.

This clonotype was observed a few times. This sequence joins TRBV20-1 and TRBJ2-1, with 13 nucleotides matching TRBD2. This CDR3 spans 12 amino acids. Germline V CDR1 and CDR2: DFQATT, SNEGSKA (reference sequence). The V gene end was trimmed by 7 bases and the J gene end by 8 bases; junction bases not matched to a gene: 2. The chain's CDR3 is CSGTSGSDEQFF. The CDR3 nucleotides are TGCAGTGGGACTAGCGGGAGCGATGAGCAGTTCTTC.

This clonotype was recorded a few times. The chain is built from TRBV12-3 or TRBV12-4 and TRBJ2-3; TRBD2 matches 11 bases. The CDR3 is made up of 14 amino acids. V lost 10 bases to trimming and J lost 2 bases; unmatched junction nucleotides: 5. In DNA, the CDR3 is TGTGCCAACCGACTAGCGGGATTCACAGATACGCAGTATTTT. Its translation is CANRLAGFTDTQYF.

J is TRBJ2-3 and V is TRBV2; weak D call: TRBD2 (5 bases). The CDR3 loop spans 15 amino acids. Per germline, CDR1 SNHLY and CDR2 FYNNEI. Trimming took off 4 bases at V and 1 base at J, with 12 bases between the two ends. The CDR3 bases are TGTGCCAGCAGTGGACCGGGAATCCGCACAGATACGCAGTATTTT. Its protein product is CASSGPGIRTDTQYF.

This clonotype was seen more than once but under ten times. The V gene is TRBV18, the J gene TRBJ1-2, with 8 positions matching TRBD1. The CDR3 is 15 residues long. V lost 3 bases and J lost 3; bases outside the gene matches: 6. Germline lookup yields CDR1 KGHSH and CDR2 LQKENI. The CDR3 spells CASSPSGQGDYGYTF. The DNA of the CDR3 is TGTGCCAGCTCACCGTCCGGACAGGGAGACTATGGCTACACCTTC.

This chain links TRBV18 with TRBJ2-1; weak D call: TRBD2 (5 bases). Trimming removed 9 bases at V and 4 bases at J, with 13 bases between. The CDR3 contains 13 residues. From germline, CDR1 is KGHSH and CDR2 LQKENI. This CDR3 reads CASWGAEYNEQFF. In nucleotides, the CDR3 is TGTGCCAGTTGGGGAGCGGAGTACAATGAGCAGTTCTTC.

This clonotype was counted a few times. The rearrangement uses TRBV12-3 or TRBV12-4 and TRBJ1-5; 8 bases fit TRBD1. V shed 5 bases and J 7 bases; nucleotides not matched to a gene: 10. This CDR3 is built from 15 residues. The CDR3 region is CASSPGDRGKQPQHF. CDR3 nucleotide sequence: TGTGCCAGCAGTCCTGGTGACAGGGGAAAACAGCCCCAGCATTTT.

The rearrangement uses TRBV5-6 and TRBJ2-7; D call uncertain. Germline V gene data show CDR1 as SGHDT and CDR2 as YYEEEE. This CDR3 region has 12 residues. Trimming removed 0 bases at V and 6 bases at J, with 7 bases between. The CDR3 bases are TGTGCCAGCAGCTTGGGGTATACCGAGCAGTACTTC. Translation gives CASSLGYTEQYF.

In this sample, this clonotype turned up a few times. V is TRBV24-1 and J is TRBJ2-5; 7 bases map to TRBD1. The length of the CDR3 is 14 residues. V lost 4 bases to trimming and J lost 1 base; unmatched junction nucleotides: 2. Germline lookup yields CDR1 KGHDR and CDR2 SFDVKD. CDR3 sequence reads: CATSDTGVQETQYF. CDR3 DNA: TGTGCCACCAGTGACACAGGGGTCCAAGAGACCCAGTACTTC.

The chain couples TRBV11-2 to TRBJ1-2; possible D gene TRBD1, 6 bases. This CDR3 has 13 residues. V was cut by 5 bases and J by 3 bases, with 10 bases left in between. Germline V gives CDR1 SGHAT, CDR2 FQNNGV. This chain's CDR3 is CASSPGTYYGYTF. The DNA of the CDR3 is TGTGCCAGCAGCCCCGGGACATACTATGGCTACACCTTC.

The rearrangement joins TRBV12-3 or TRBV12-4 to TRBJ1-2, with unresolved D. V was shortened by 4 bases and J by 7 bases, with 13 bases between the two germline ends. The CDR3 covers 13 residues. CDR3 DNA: TGTGCCAGCAGTTCTCCCCCCTCCTCTGGCTACACCTTC. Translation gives CASSSPPSSGYTF.

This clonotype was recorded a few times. CDR3 protein: CASSLGWGANEKLFF. The DNA of the CDR3 is TGTGCCAGCAGCTTAGGGTGGGGAGCTAATGAAAAACTGTTTTTT. The chain has TRBV7-9 and TRBJ1-4; unclear D gene. CDR3 size: 15 residues. CDR1 is SEHNR and CDR2 is FQNEAQ in the germline V gene (reference sequence). Trimming stripped 1 base from V and 3 bases from J, with 9 bases between.

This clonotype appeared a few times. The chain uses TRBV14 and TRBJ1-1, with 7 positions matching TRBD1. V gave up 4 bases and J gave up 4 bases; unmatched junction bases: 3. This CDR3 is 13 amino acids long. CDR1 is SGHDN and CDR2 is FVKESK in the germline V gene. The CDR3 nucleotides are TGTGCCAGCAGCCTCGACAGGGCCACTGAAGCTTTCTTT. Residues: CASSLDRATEAFF.

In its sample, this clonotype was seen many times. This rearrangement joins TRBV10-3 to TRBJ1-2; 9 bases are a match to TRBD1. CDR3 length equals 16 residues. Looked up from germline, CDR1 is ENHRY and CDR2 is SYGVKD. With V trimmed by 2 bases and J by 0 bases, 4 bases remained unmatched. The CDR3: CAISERQGGANYGYTF. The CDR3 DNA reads TGTGCCATCAGTGAGCGACAGGGGGGAGCTAACTATGGCTACACCTTC.

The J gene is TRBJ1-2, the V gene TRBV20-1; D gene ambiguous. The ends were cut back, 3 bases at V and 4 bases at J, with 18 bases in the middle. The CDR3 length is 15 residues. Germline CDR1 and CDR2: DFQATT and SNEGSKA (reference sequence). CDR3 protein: CSASLIHTPTYGYTF. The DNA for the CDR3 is TGCAGTGCTAGTCTGATCCATACCCCTACCTATGGCTACACCTTC.